Sequencing of this T cell receptor beta chain was carried out in a study of OX40 agonist ivuxolimab in advanced cancers. About the study: Prior anti-PD-1, anti-PD-L1 or anti-CTLA-4 therapy was allowed; around 43% had some.

The V gene end was trimmed by 0 bases and the J gene end by 2 bases; junction bases not matched to a gene: 2. CDR3 size: 16 residues. Germline CDR1 reads SGHNT; CDR2 reads YYREEE (reference sequence). Sequencing used immunoSEQ multiplex PCR; TCRdb keeps in-frame clones, though not all of them. This table holds over 70,000 clones, roughly nine tenths found once. General study findings and limits: Relative to CD4+ cells, CD8+ T cells on average had more expanded clones. Some of the nonresponding patients also showed low levels of normalized T-cell clonal expansion.

Remarks on this clone: What it binds is not known.

J is TRBJ1-2 and V is TRBV5-4, with 12 bases that match TRBD1. This TCR came from an adult with an advanced solid tumor such as melanoma, head and neck, liver or kidney cancer. The sample consisted of CD4+ or CD8+ T cells sorted from blood, taken in a trial of the OX40 agonist ivuxolimab. The CDR3: CASSLGGTGGNYGYTF. As DNA, the CDR3 is TGTGCCAGCAGCTTGGGAGGGACAGGGGGCAACTATGGCTACACCTTC.